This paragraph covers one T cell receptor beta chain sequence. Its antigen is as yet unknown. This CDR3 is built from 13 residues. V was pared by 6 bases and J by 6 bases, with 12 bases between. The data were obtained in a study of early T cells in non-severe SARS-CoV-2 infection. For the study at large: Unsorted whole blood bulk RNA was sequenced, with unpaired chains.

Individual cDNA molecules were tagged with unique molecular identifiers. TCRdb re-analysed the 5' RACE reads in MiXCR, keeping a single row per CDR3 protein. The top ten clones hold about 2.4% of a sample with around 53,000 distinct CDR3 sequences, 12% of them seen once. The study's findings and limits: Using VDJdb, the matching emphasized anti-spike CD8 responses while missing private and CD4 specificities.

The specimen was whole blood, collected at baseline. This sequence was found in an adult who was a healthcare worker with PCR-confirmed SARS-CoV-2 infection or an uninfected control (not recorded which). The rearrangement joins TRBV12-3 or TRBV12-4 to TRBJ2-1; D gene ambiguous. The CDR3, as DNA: TGTGCCAGCAGGAGTGAGTTTGCCAATGAGCAGTTCTTC. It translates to CASRSEFANEQFF.